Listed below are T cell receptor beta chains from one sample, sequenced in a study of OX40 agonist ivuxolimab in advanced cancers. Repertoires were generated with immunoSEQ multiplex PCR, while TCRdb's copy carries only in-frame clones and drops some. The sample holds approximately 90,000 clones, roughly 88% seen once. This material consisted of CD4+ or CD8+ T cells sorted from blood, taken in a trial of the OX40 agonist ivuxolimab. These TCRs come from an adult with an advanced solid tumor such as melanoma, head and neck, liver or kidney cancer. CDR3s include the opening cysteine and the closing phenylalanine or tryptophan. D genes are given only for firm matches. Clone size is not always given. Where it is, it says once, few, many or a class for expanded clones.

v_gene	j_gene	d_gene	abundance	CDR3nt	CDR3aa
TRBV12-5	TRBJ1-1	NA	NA	TGTGCTAGTTCGCTTGAGAACACTGAAGCTTTCTTT	CASSLENTEAFF
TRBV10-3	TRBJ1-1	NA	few	TGTGCCATCAGCCGACAGGTAGGGAACACTGAAGCTTTCTTT	CAISRQVGNTEAFF
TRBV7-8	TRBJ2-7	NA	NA	TGTGCCAGCAGCTTAGAGCGTTGGCAGCCTAAATCCTACGAGCAGTACTTC	CASSLERWQPKSYEQYF
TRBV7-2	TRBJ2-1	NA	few	TGTGCCAGCAGCTTAGCCCAGGGCCATGAGCAGTTCTTC	CASSLAQGHEQFF
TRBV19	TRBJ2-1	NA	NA	TGTGCCAGTGGGGAGAGCTCCTACAATGAGCAGTTCTTC	CASGESSYNEQFF
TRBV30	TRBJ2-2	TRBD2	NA	TGTGCCTGGAGTGGGGGAGGGCTGAACGGGGAGCTGTTTTTT	CAWSGGGLNGELFF
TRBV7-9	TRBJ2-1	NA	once	TGTGCCAGCAGCACCGACGGTGGAGTGGATGAGCAGTTCTTC	CASSTDGGVDEQFF
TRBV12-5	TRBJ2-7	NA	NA	TGTGCTAGTGGTTTCACAGGGACCTACGAGCAGTACTTC	CASGFTGTYEQYF
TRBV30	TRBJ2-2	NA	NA	TGTGCCTGGAGAGGGCCGAACAACCCCGGGGAGCTGTTTTTT	CAWRGPNNPGELFF
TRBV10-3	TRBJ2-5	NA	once	TGTGCCACCGCGCCAAGGCCGGATCAAGAGACCCAGTACTTC	CATAPRPDQETQYF
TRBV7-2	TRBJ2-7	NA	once	TGTGCCAGCAGCTTAGTTGGCGTAGGGGAGCAGTACTTC	CASSLVGVGEQYF
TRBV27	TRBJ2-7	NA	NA	TGTGCCAGCAGTTCCGGGCCACAACCCGACGAGCAGTACTTC	CASSSGPQPDEQYF
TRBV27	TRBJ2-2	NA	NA	TGTGCCAGCAGTATGAAGTGGGAGCTGTTTTTT	CASSMKWELFF
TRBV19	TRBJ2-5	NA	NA	TGTGCCAGTAGTATAGATCTCAACTACCAAGAGACCCAGTACTTC	CASSIDLNYQETQYF
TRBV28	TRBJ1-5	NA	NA	TGTGCCAGCAGTCCGGGTGGTGGGGAGGGCAATCAGCCCCAGCATTTT	CASSPGGGEGNQPQHF
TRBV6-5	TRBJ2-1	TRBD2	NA	TGTGCCAGCAGAGGGGCGCGGGAGGGTGAGCAGTTCTTC	CASRGAREGEQFF
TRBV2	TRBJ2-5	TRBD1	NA	TGTGCCAGCAGTGATGGGCAGGGGGACAAGACCCAGTACTTC	CASSDGQGDKTQYF
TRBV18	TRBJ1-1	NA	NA	TGTGCCAGCTCACCAAATCTCGTGCGACAGTCCGAAGCTTTCTTT	CASSPNLVRQSEAFF
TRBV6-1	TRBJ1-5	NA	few	TGTGCCAGCAGTGATTGGGGTGGTCAGCCCCAGCATTTT	CASSDWGGQPQHF
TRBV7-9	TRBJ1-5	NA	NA	TGTGCCAGAAATCAGCCCCAGCATTTT	CARNQPQHF
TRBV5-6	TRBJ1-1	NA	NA	TGTGCCAGCAGCTTGTGGAGCAGGAACACTGAAGCTTTCTTT	CASSLWSRNTEAFF
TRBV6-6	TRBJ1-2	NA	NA	TGTGCCAGCAGTTACGAGAAACGGATCAACTATGGCTACACCTTC	CASSYEKRINYGYTF
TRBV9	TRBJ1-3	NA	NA	TGTGCCAGCAGCGTAGATCCCCCTGCAGGTCGTGGAAACACCATATATTTT	CASSVDPPAGRGNTIYF
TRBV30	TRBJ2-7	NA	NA	TGTGCCTGGAGTTCACCCGGGGCGGACTCCTACGAGCAGTACTTC	CAWSSPGADSYEQYF
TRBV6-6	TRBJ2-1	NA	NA	TGTGCCAGCAGTTATTACCATGAGCAGTTCTTC	CASSYYHEQFF
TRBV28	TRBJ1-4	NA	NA	TGTGCCAGCAGTTTGCAGACGGCAACTAATGAAAAACTGTTTTTT	CASSLQTATNEKLFF
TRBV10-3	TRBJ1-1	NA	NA	TGTGCCATGGGACGGGCGAACACTGAAGCTTTCTTT	CAMGRANTEAFF
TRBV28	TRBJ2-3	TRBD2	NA	TGTGCCAGCAGGGGAATAGCGGGAGAGGTCACAGATACGCAGTATTTT	CASRGIAGEVTDTQYF
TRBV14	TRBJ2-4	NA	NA	TGTGCCAGCAGCCAAGGGCGTAGCCCTCTAGCCAAAAACATTCAGTACTTC	CASSQGRSPLAKNIQYF
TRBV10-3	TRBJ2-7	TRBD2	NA	TGTGCCATTAGCGGGAGGCCCAACGAGCAGTACTTC	CAISGRPNEQYF
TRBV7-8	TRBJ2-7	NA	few	TGTGCCAGCACGATGACCTCCTACGAGCAGTACTTC	CASTMTSYEQYF
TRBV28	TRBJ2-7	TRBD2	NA	TGTGCCAGCAGTTCCCCTAGGACTAGCGGGAGCTACGAGCAGTACTTC	CASSSPRTSGSYEQYF
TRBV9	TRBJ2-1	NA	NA	TGTGCCAGCAGCCCCTGGGGGGCGTACAATGAGCAGTTCTTC	CASSPWGAYNEQFF
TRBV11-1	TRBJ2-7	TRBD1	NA	TGTGCCAGCAGCCGTGACAGGGCCTACGAGCAGTACTTC	CASSRDRAYEQYF
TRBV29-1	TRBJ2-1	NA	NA	TGCAGCGTTGAATCCCCGGAAGCGGAGAGCTACAATGAGCAGTTCTTC	CSVESPEAESYNEQFF
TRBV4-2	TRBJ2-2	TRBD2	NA	TGTGCCAGCAGCCAAGCCCCAGCGGTAGCGGGAGTCGGCGGGGAGCTGTTTTTT	CASSQAPAVAGVGGELFF